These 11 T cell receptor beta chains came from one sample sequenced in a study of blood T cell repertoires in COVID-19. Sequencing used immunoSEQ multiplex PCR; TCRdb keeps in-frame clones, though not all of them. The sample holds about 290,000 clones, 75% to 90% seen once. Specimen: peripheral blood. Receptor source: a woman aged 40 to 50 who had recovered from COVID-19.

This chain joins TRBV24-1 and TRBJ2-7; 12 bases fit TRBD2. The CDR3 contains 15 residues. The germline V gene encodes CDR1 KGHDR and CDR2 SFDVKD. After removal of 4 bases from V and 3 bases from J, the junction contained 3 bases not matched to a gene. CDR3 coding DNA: TGTGCCACCAGTGACCGGACTAGCGGGAACTACGAGCAGTACTTC. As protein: CATSDRTSGNYEQYF.

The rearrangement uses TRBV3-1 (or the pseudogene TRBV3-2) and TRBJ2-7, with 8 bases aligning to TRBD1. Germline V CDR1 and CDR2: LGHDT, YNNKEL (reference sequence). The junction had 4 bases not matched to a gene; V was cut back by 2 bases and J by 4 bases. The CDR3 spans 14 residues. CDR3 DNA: TGTGCCAGCAGCCAATTCGGACAGGGTTACGAGCAGTACTTC. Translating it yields CASSQFGQGYEQYF.

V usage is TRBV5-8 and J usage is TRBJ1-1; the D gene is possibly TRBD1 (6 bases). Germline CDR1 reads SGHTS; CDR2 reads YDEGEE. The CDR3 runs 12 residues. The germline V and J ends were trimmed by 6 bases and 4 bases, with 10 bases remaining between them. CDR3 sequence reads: CASKSGATEAFF. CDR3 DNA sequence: TGTGCCAGCAAATCAGGGGCCACTGAAGCTTTCTTT.

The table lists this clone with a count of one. Here the CDR3 reads CASSSAFWGREQYF. CDR3 bases: TGTGCCAGCAGCTCAGCCTTTTGGGGCCGCGAGCAGTACTTC. The chain recombines TRBV11-3 with TRBJ2-7; D may be TRBD1 (5 bases). Germline V gene data show CDR1 as SGHNT and CDR2 as YENEEA. Trimming pared 4 bases from V and 6 bases from J, leaving 16 bases between. The CDR3 spans 14 residues.

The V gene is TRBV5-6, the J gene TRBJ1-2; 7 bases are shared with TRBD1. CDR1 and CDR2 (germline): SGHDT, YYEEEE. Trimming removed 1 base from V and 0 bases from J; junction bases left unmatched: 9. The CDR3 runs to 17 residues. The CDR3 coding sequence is TGTGCCAGCAGCTTGACCGCGGGACAGTCAACTAACTATGGCTACACCTTC. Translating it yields CASSLTAGQSTNYGYTF.

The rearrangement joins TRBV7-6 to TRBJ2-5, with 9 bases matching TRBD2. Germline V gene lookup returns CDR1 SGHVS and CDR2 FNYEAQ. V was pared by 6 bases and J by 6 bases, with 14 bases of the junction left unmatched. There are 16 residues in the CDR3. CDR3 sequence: CASSEILAGLGKTQYF. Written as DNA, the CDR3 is TGTGCCAGCAGTGAAATTCTAGCGGGGCTTGGAAAGACCCAGTACTTC.

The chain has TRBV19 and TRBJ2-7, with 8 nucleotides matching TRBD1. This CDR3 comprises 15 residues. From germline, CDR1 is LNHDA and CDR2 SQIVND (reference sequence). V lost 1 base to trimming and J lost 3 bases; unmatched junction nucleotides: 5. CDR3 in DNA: TGTGCCAGTAGTATAGGGCCAGGGGGCAACTACGAGCAGTACTTC. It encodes CASSIGPGGNYEQYF.

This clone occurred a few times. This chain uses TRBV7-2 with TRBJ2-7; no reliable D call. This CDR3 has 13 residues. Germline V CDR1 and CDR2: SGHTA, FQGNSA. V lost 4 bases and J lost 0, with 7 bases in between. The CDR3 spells CASSYPSSYEQYF. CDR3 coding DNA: TGTGCCAGCAGCTACCCGAGCTCCTACGAGCAGTACTTC. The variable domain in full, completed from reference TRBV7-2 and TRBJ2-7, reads GAGVSQSPSNKVTEKGKDVELRCDPISGHTALYWYRQSLGQGLEFLIYFQGNSAPDKSGLPSDRFSAERTGGSVSTLTIQRTQQEDSAVYLCASSYPSSYEQYFGPGTRLTVT.

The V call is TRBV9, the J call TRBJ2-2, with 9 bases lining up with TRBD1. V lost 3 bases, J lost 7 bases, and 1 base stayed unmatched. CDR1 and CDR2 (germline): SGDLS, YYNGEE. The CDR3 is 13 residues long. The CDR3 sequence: CASSGQGVGELFF. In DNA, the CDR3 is TGTGCCAGCAGCGGACAGGGGGTCGGGGAGCTGTTTTTT. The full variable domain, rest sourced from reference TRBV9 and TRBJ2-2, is DSGVTQTPKHLITATGQRVTLRCSPRSGDLSVYWYQQSLDQGLQFLIQYYNGEERAKGNILERFSAQQFPDLHSELNLSSLELGDSALYFCASSGQGVGELFFGEGSRLTVL.

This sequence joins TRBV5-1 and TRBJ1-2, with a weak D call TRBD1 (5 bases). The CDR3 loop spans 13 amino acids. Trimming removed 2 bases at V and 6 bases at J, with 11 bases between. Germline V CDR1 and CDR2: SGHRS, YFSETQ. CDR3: CASSFREADGYTF. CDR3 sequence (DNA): TGCGCCAGCAGCTTCAGGGAGGCCGATGGCTACACCTTC.

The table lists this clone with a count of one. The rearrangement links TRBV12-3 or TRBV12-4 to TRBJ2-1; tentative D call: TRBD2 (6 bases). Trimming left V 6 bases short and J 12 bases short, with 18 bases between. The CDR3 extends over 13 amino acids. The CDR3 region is CASSRDSHGGQFF. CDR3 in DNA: TGTGCCAGCAGCAGGGACTCCCATGGGGGGCAGTTCTTC.